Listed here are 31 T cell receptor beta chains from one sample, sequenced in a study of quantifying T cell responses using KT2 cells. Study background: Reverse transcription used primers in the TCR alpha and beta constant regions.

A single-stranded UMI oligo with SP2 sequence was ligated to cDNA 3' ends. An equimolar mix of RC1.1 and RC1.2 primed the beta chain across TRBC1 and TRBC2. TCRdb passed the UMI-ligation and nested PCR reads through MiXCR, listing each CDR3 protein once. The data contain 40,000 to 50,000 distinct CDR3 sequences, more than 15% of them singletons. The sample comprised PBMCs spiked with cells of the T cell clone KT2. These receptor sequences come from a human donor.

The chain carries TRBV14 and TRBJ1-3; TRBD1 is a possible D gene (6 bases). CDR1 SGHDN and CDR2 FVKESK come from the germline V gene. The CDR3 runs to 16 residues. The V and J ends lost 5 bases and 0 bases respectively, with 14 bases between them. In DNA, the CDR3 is TGTGCCAGCAGCACGGACAGATGGGGCTCTGGAAACACCATATATTTT. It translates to CASSTDRWGSGNTIYF.

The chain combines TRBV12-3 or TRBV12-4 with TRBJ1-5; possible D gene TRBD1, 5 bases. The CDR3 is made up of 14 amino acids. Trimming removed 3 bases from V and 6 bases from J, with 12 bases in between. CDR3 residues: CASSFETASQPQHF. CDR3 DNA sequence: TGTGCCAGCAGTTTTGAGACAGCTAGTCAGCCCCAGCATTTT.

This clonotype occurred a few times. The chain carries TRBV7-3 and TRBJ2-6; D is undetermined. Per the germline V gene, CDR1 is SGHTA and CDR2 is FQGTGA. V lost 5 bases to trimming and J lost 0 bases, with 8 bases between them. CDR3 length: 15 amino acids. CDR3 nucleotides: TGTGCCAGCAGCCTACAGAGCTCTGGGGCCAACGTCCTGACTTTC. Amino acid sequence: CASSLQSSGANVLTF.

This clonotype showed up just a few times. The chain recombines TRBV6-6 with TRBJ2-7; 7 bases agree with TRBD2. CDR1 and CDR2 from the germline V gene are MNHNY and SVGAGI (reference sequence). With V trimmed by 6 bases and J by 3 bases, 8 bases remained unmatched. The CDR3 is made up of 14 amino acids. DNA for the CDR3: TGTGCCAGCAGCCTTAGTGGCGGGAGCTACGAGCAGTACTTC. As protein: CASSLSGGSYEQYF.

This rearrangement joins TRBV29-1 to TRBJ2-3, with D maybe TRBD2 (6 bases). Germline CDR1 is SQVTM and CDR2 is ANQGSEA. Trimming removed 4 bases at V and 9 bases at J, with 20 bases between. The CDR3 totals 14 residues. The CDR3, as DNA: TGCAGCGTTGCGAGAACATCGGGGGTGGAAACGCAGTATTTT. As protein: CSVARTSGVETQYF.

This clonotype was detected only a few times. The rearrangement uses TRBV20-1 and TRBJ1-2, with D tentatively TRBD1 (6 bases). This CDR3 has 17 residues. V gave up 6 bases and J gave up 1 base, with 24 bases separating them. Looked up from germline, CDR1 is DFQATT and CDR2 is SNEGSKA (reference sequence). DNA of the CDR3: TGCAGTGCCGCACCTAACGTAGGGGGGGTGGGTAACTATGGCTACACCTTC. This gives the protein CSAAPNVGGVGNYGYTF.

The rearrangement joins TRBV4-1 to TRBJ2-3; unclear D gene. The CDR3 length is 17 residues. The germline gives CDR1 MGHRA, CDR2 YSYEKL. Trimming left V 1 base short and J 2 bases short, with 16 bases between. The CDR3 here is CASSQVSRMGSTDTQYF. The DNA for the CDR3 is TGCGCCAGCAGCCAAGTATCTCGGATGGGGTCCACAGATACGCAGTATTTT.

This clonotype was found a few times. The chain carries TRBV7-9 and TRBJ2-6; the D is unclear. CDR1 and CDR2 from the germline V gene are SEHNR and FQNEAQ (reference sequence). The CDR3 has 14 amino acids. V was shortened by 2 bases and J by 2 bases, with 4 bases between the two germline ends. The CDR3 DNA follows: TGTGCCAGCAGCTTAAGGGCTGGGGCCAACGTCCTGACTTTC. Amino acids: CASSLRAGANVLTF.

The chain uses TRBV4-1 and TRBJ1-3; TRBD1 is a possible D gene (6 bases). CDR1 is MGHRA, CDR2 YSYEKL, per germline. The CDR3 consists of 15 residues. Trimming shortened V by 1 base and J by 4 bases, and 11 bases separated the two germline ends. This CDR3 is CASSQGKQGGNTIYF. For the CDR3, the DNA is TGCGCCAGCAGCCAAGGAAAACAGGGAGGAAACACCATATATTTT.

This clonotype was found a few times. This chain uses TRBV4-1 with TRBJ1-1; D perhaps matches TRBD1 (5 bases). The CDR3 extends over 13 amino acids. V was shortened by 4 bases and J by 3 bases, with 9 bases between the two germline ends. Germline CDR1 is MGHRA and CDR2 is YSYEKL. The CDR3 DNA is TGCGCCAGCAGCCGAGGGGTGGACACTGAAGCTTTCTTT. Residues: CASSRGVDTEAFF.

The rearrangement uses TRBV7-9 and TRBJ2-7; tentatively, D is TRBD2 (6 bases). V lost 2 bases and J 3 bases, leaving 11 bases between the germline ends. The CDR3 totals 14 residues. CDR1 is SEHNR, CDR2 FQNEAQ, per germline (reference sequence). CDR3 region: CASSLTGELYEQYF. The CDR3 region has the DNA TGTGCCAGCAGCTTAACGGGGGAACTCTACGAGCAGTACTTC.

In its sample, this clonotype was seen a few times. The CDR3 nucleotides are TGTGCCAGCAGTGAAGGGGGGATGAACACTGAAGCTTTCTTT. It translates to CASSEGGMNTEAFF. The V gene is TRBV6-1, the J gene TRBJ1-1; maybe TRBD1 (5 bases). The CDR3 runs to 14 residues. V dropped 1 base and J dropped 0 bases, with 6 bases sitting between them. The germline gives CDR1 MNHNS, CDR2 SASEGT.

The CDR3 loop reads CASSLASGAAQETQYF. CDR3 bases: TGTGCCAGCAGCTTAGCGTCCGGGGCGGCCCAAGAGACCCAGTACTTC. V is TRBV5-6 and J is TRBJ2-5, with D perhaps assigned TRBD1 or TRBD2 (5 bases each). Germline-derived CDR1 and CDR2 are SGHDT and YYEEEE. The CDR3 loop spans 16 amino acids. The V end lost 2 bases, the J end lost 1 base, and 15 bases lay between the germline ends.

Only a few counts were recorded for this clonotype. The DNA of the CDR3 is TGTGCCAGCAGCCGAACGGGACAGGGGGTCAGTGAAAAACTGTTTTTT. Translation gives CASSRTGQGVSEKLFF. The chain combines TRBV5-5 with TRBJ1-4; 11 bases match TRBD1. After removal of 4 bases from V and 7 bases from J, the junction contained 9 bases not matched to a gene. CDR1 SGHKS and CDR2 YYEKEE come from the germline V gene (reference sequence). The CDR3 consists of 16 residues.

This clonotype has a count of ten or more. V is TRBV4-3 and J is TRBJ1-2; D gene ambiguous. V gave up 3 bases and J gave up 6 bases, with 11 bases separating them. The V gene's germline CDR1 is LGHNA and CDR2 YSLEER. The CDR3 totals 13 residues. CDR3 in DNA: TGCGCCAGCAGCCACCGGGTGGCGGATGGCTACACCTTC. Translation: CASSHRVADGYTF.

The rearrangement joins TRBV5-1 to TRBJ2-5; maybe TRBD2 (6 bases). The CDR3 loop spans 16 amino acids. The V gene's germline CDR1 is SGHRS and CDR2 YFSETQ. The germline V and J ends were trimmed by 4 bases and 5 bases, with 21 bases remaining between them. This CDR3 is CASSQMGGGSQETQYF. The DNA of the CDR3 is TGCGCCAGCAGCCAGATGGGGGGAGGAAGTCAGGAGACCCAGTACTTC.

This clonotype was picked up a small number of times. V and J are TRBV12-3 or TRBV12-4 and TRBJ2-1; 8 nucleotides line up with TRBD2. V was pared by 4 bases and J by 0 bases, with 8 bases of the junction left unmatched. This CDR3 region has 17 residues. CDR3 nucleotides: TGTGCCAGCAGTTCGTTCACCGGGACTAGCTCCTACAATGAGCAGTTCTTC. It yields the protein CASSSFTGTSSYNEQFF.

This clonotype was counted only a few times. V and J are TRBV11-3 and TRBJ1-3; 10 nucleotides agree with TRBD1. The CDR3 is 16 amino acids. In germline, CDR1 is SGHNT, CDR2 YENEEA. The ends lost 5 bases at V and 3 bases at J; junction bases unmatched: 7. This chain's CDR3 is CASSQRTGGHGNTIYF. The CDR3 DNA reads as TGTGCCAGCAGCCAGCGGACAGGGGGGCATGGAAACACCATATATTTT. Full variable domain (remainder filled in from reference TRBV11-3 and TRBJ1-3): EAGVVQSPRYKIIEKKQPVAFWCNPISGHNTLYWYLQNLGQGPELLIRYENEEAVDDSQLPKDRFSAERLKGVDSTLKIQPAELGDSAVYLCASSQRTGGHGNTIYFGEGSWLTVV.

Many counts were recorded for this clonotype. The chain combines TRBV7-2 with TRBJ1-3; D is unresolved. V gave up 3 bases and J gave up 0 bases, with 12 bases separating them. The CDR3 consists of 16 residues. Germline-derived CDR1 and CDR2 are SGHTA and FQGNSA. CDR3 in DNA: TGTGCCAGCAGCTTTGGGCGTACGAGCTCTGGAAACACCATATATTTT. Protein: CASSFGRTSSGNTIYF.

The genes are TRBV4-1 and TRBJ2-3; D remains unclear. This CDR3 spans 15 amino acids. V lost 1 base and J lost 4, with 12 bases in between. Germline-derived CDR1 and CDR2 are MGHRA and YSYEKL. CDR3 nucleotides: TGCGCCAGCAGCCAAGTTCTCGGACGGGCAGATACGCAGTATTTT. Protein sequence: CASSQVLGRADTQYF.

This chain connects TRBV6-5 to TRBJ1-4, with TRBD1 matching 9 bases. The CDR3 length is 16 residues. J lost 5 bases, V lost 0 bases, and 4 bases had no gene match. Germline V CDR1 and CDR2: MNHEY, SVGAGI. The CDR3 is CASSYSTGTGNEKLFF. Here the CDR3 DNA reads TGTGCCAGCAGTTACTCCACCGGGACAGGGAATGAAAAACTGTTTTTT.

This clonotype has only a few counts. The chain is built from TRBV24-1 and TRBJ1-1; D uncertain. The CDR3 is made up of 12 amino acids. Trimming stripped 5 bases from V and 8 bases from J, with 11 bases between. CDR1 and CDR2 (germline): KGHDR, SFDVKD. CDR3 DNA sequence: TGTGCCACCAGTGGGGTGGGGATAGAAGCTTTCTTT. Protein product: CATSGVGIEAFF.

The CDR3 DNA sequence: TGTGCCAGCAGCAAATTAACGGAGGGCAGCCGCTCTGGGGCCAACGTCCTGACTTTC. This sequence encodes CASSKLTEGSRSGANVLTF. The chain recombines TRBV21-1 with TRBJ2-6; the table calls TRBD2, which could not be checked here. TRBV21-1 is deemed a pseudogene. The length of the CDR3 is 19 residues.

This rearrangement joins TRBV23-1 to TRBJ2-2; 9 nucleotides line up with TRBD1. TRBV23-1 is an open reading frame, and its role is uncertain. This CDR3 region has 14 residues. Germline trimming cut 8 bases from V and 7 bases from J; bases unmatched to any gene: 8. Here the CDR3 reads CASCYRGQDGELFF. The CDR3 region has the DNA TGCGCCAGCTGCTACAGGGGGCAGGACGGGGAGCTGTTTTTT.

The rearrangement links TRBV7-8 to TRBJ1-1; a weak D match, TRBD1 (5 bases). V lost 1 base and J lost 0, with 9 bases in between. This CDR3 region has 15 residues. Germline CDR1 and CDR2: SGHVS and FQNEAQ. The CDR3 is CASSLVGGLNTEAFF. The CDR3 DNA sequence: TGTGCCAGCAGCTTAGTTGGGGGTCTGAACACTGAAGCTTTCTTT. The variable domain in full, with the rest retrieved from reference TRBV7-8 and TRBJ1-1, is GAGVSQSPRYKVAKRGQDVALRCDPISGHVSLFWYQQALGQGPEFLTYFQNEAQLDKSGLPSDRFFAERPEGSVSTLKIQRTQQEDSAVYLCASSLVGGLNTEAFFGQGTRLTVV.

The DNA of the CDR3 is TGTGCCAGCAGCCAAGTTACAGGGGGCCGGGAAAAACTGTTTTTT. It specifies CASSQVTGGREKLFF. This sequence joins TRBV4-2 and TRBJ1-4; 9 bases are shared with TRBD1. Germline V CDR1 and CDR2: LGHNA, YNFKEQ. The V gene end was trimmed by 1 base and the J gene end by 8 bases; junction bases not matched to a gene: 5. The CDR3 runs to 15 residues.

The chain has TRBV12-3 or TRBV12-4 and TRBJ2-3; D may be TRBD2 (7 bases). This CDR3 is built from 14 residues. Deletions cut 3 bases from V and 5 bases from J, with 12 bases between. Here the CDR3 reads CASSFNGGQDTQYF. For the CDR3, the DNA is TGTGCCAGCAGTTTTAACGGGGGGCAAGATACGCAGTATTTT.

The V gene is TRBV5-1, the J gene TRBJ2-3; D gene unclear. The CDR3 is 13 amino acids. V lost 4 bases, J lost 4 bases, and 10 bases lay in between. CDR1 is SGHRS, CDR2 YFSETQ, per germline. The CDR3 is CASSLELADTQYF. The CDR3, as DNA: TGCGCCAGCAGCCTGGAACTTGCAGATACGCAGTATTTT.

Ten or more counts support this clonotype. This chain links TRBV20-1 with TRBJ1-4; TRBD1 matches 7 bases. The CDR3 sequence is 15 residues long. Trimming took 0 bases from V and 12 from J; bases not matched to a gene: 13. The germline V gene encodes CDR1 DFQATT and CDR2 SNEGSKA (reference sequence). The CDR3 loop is CSARDERGPPDELFF. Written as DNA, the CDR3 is TGCAGTGCTAGAGATGAGAGGGGGCCACCCGACGAACTGTTTTTT.

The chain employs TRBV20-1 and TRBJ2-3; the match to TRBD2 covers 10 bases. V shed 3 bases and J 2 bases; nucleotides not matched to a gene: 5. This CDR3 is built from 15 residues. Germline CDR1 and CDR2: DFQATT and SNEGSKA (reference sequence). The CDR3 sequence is CSARASGRATDTQYF. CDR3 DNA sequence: TGCAGTGCTAGGGCCAGCGGGAGGGCCACAGATACGCAGTATTTT.

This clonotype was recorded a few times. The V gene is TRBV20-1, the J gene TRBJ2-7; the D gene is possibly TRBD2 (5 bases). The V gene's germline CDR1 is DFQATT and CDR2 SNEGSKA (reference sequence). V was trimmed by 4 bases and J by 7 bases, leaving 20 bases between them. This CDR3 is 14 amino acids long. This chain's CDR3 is CSAKSGLNGKEQYF. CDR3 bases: TGCAGTGCTAAGAGCGGTCTTAATGGAAAGGAGCAGTACTTC.